The 17 T cell receptor beta chains below were found in one sample sequenced in a study of PD-1 blockade in classical Hodgkin lymphoma. Generated by immunoSEQ multiplex PCR, the TCRdb table keeps only in-frame clones and is missing some. The repertoire consists of about 93,000 clones, with around 80% occurring once and the leading ten covering 9.4%. Time point meaning: cycle 4 day 1 (C4D1), after five to seven weeks of nivolumab. In every patient, relapse followed autologous stem cell transplantation, while exposure to brentuximab vedotin differed. The sample here was peripheral blood mononuclear cells (PBMCs), taken before the fourth cycle of nivolumab. The source is a human donor with classical Hodgkin lymphoma.

This clone is labeled medium-sized. The chain is built from TRBV7-2 and TRBJ1-1; 9 positions agree with TRBD1. V lost 5 bases to trimming and J lost 6 bases; unmatched junction nucleotides: 13. CDR1 is SGHTA, CDR2 FQGNSA, per germline. The CDR3 extends over 16 amino acids. In nucleotides, the CDR3 is TGTGCCAGCAGCGGTCCCGGGACAGGGATGGGCGCTGAAGCTTTCTTT. Translated, it gives CASSGPGTGMGAEAFF.

The chain combines TRBV7-2 with TRBJ2-7, with TRBD1 matching 9 bases. Per germline, CDR1 SGHTA and CDR2 FQGNSA. The CDR3 covers 14 residues. J gave up 4 bases and V 4 bases, and 5 bases lay outside the gene matches. In nucleotides, the CDR3 is TGTGCCAGCAGCTACCGGGACAGGGTTTACGAGCAGTACTTC. It encodes CASSYRDRVYEQYF. Looking up the rest from reference TRBV7-2 and TRBJ2-7 gives the full variable domain: GAGVSQSPSNKVTEKGKDVELRCDPISGHTALYWYRQSLGQGLEFLIYFQGNSAPDKSGLPSDRFSAERTGGSVSTLTIQRTQQEDSAVYLCASSYRDRVYEQYFGPGTRLTVT.

The rearrangement uses TRBV5-4 and TRBJ2-3, with 10 bases fitting TRBD2. V trimming: 4 bases; J trimming: 8 bases; junction bases outside the gene matches: 13. Germline CDR1 reads SGHNT; CDR2 reads YYREEE (reference sequence). This CDR3 is 16 amino acids long. As DNA, the CDR3 is TGTGCCAGCAGCATTGTTTGGGCTAGCGGGAGAGGTACGCAGTATTTT. Its translation: CASSIVWASGRGTQYF.

V is TRBV5-3 and J is TRBJ1-2, with a weak D call TRBD1 (5 bases). TRBV5-3 counts as an open reading frame of uncertain function. Trimming removed 0 bases at V and 2 bases at J, with 8 bases between. The CDR3 spans 14 residues. CDR3 protein: CARSLVGVNYGYTF. The CDR3 region has the DNA TGTGCCAGAAGCTTGGTAGGGGTGAACTATGGCTACACCTTC.

V usage is TRBV5-4 and J usage is TRBJ2-7; 9 positions match TRBD1. Trimming removed 4 bases from V and 0 bases from J; junction bases left unmatched: 5. Germline CDR1 and CDR2: SGHNT and YYREEE (reference sequence). The CDR3 loop spans 15 amino acids. CDR3 nucleotide sequence: TGTGCCAGCAGCACAGACAGGGGGAGCTCCTACGAGCAGTACTTC. This sequence encodes CASSTDRGSSYEQYF.

The chain couples TRBV27 to TRBJ2-7; D is ambiguous. V was pared by 8 bases and J by 2 bases, with 25 bases between. The length of the CDR3 is 17 residues. Germline V gives CDR1 MNHEY, CDR2 SMNVEV (reference sequence). CDR3 coding DNA: TGTGCCAGCGGCGGAGCTAACTCGCCAGGCTTTCCCTACGAGCAGTACTTC. This translates into CASGGANSPGFPYEQYF.

CDR3 bases: TGTGCCAGCAGCGAGGACAGGTACAATGAGCAGTTCTTC. This codes for CASSEDRYNEQFF. The J gene is TRBJ2-1, the V gene TRBV7-2, with 7 bases lining up with TRBD1. The ends lost 5 bases at V and 4 bases at J; junction bases unmatched: 2. Germline CDR1 is SGHTA and CDR2 is FQGNSA. The length of the CDR3 is 13 residues.

J is TRBJ2-7 and V is TRBV10-3; D might be TRBD1 (5 bases). The CDR3 contains 15 residues. The V end was cut by 6 bases, the J end by 5 bases, with 20 bases between. The germline CDR1 and CDR2 sequences are ENHRY and SYGVKD. The CDR3 DNA sequence: TGTGCCATCAGCCCAGACAGCCACCTCCCCAACGAGCAGTACTTC. This encodes CAISPDSHLPNEQYF.

This chain links TRBV10-3 with TRBJ2-5; a weak D match, TRBD2 (7 bases). The CDR3 length is 15 residues. CDR1 is ENHRY and CDR2 is SYGVKD in the germline V gene. Trimming cost V 2 bases and J 2 bases, with 12 bases left between them. CDR3 residues: CAISEGGAVQETQYF. The CDR3 DNA follows: TGTGCCATCAGTGAGGGGGGGGCAGTACAAGAGACCCAGTACTTC.

The gene calls are TRBV11-1 and TRBJ1-1; 7 bases align to TRBD1. Per the germline V gene, CDR1 is SGHAT and CDR2 is FQDESV (reference sequence). Trimming took 2 bases from V and 0 from J; bases not matched to a gene: 9. The CDR3 runs 17 residues. This CDR3 is CASSLSRQGIMNTEAFF. The CDR3 nucleotides read TGTGCCAGCAGCTTATCCAGACAGGGCATCATGAACACTGAAGCTTTCTTT. The full variable domain, in which reference TRBV11-1 and TRBJ1-1 provide the parts outside the CDR3, is EAEVAQSPRYKITEKSQAVAFWCDPISGHATLYWYRQILGQGPELLVQFQDESVVDDSQLPKDRFSAERLKGVDSTLKIQPAELGDSAMYLCASSLSRQGIMNTEAFFGQGTRLTVV.

V and J are TRBV7-9 and TRBJ1-2, with a tentative D call TRBD1 (6 bases). Deletions cut 2 bases from V and 0 bases from J, with 10 bases between. The germline V gene encodes CDR1 SEHNR and CDR2 FQNEAQ (reference sequence). The CDR3 loop spans 15 amino acids. This CDR3 reads CASSLRQAANYGYTF. CDR3 DNA sequence: TGTGCCAGCAGCTTAAGACAGGCTGCTAACTATGGCTACACCTTC.

The chain joins TRBV5-4 to TRBJ1-3; 7 bases fit TRBD1. The germline CDR1 and CDR2 sequences are SGHNT and YYREEE (reference sequence). Losses at the gene ends were 4 bases for V and 3 bases for J; bases not matched to a gene: 4. The CDR3 is 14 amino acids. In DNA form, the CDR3 reads TGTGCCAGCAGCGAGGGGGCGTTTGGAAACACCATATATTTT. It specifies CASSEGAFGNTIYF.

The genes are TRBV5-6 and TRBJ2-4; D is undetermined. V lost 1 base to trimming and J lost 8 bases, with 10 bases between them. This CDR3 is built from 13 residues. Germline V CDR1 and CDR2: SGHDT, YYEEEE. As DNA, the CDR3 is TGTGCCAGCAGCTTGTCTGGGTGGGACATTCAGTACTTC. Protein: CASSLSGWDIQYF.

This chain links TRBV29-1 with TRBJ1-2; D gene uncertain. This CDR3 is built from 13 residues. Trimming cost V 6 bases and J 2 bases, with 13 bases left between them. CDR1 is SQVTM and CDR2 is ANQGSEA in the germline V gene. This chain's CDR3 is CSVPGGSNYGYTF. The DNA for the CDR3 is TGCAGCGTCCCCGGCGGCTCCAACTATGGCTACACCTTC.

The chain employs TRBV27 and TRBJ2-1, with 8 bases matching TRBD2. Germline CDR1 is MNHEY and CDR2 is SMNVEV (reference sequence). The CDR3 runs to 14 residues. Trimming took 2 bases from V and 8 from J; bases not matched to a gene: 5. CDR3 residues: CASSLSGSSDEQFF. The CDR3 DNA is TGTGCCAGCAGTTTAAGCGGGAGTAGCGATGAGCAGTTCTTC.

The gene calls are TRBV5-1 and TRBJ2-1, with TRBD1 matching over 8 bases. The trim removed 4 bases at V and 6 bases at J, leaving 6 bases unmatched. Germline V lookup: CDR1 SGHRS, CDR2 YFSETQ. The CDR3 covers 14 residues. The CDR3 coding sequence is TGCGCCAGCAGCACCGGACAGGGTGGCAATGAGCAGTTCTTC. It specifies CASSTGQGGNEQFF.

The CDR3 protein is CASSSPSRPGAPPDTQYF. The CDR3 coding sequence is TGTGCCAGCAGTTCGCCGAGCCGCCCGGGAGCCCCCCCAGATACGCAGTATTTT. This sequence joins TRBV28 and TRBJ2-3; TRBD2 is a possible D gene (6 bases). The germline V gene encodes CDR1 MDHEN and CDR2 SYDVKM. V gave up 4 bases and J gave up 4 bases, with 24 bases separating them. This CDR3 contains 18 residues.